The 18 T cell receptor beta chains presented below share a single source sample, sequenced in a study of blood T cell repertoires in COVID-19 (dated by TCRdb to the early 2020s). The library was produced with the immunoSEQ multiplex PCR assay. TCRdb's version of the immuneACCESS table is confined to in-frame rearrangements and falls short of the full clone set. An unresolved V gene accounts for under half of the shortfall where checked; the remainder is of unknown origin. The sample table shows around 280,000 clones, and 85% to 90% are seen once. Of the sample, approximately 10% is held by the ten largest clones. The source material was peripheral blood. The receptors were sampled from a woman under 40 with COVID-19, enrolled during active disease.

The chain employs TRBV2 and TRBJ1-1; 7 positions agree with TRBD1. V was clipped by 7 bases and J by 1 base; unmatched bases: 6. From germline, CDR1 is SNHLY and CDR2 FYNNEI. This CDR3 comprises 14 residues. The CDR3 nucleotides read TGTGCCAGCAATCCCCAGGGGGGGAACACTGAAGCTTTCTTT. Its protein product is CASNPQGGNTEAFF.

This rearrangement joins TRBV3-1 (or the pseudogene TRBV3-2) to TRBJ2-5; TRBD2 matches 14 bases. The CDR3 has 18 amino acids. Trimming took 1 base from V and 1 from J; bases not matched to a gene: 5. Germline lookup yields CDR1 LGHDT and CDR2 YNNKEL (reference sequence). This CDR3 reads CASSQGPTSGGVQETQYF. The CDR3, as DNA: TGTGCCAGCAGCCAAGGTCCGACTAGCGGGGGGGTCCAAGAGACCCAGTACTTC.

This clone turned up a few times. The chain uses TRBV10-1 and TRBJ2-7, with TRBD1 matching 11 bases. Germline CDR1 reads WNHNN; CDR2 reads SYGVQD (reference sequence). This CDR3 has 14 amino acids. The junction had 3 bases not matched to a gene; V was cut back by 4 bases and J by 4 bases. This chain's CDR3 is CASSAGTGGYEQYF. As DNA, the CDR3 is TGCGCCAGCAGTGCCGGGACAGGGGGATACGAGCAGTACTTC.

The V and J genes are TRBV6-1 and TRBJ1-1, with TRBD1 identical over 8 bases. This CDR3 is built from 15 residues. Germline CDR1 reads MNHNS; CDR2 reads SASEGT. V dropped 2 bases and J dropped 5; count of bases not matched to a gene: 7. The CDR3 coding sequence is TGTGCCAGCAGTGAAAGTGGACAGGGATGGACTGAAGCTTTCTTT. Its translation is CASSESGQGWTEAFF.

The count of this clone is one. This chain links TRBV10-1 with TRBJ1-5; the D is unclear. The germline gives CDR1 WNHNN, CDR2 SYGVQD (reference sequence). CDR3 length equals 13 residues. The V and J ends lost 4 bases and 4 bases respectively, with 8 bases between them. For the CDR3, the DNA is TGCGCCAGCAGTGCAGACGGGAATCAGCCCCAGCATTTT. Protein product: CASSADGNQPQHF.

CDR3 sequence: CSIMGGGETQYF. The CDR3, as DNA: TGCAGTATAATGGGCGGCGGGGAGACCCAGTACTTC. The V and J genes are TRBV29-1 and TRBJ2-5; D may be TRBD2 (5 bases). In germline, CDR1 is SQVTM, CDR2 ANQGSEA. The length of the CDR3 is 12 residues.

CDR3 sequence reads: CASSAGQVSNQPQHF. CDR3 nucleotides: TGTGCCAGCAGCGCCGGACAGGTCAGCAATCAGCCCCAGCATTTT. The chain is built from TRBV5-8 and TRBJ1-5; 7 bases fit TRBD1. This CDR3 region has 15 residues. Germline CDR1 and CDR2: SGHTS and YDEGEE. The V gene end was trimmed by 4 bases and the J gene end by 1 base; junction bases not matched to a gene: 5.

The V gene is TRBV4-1, the J gene TRBJ1-1; D is possibly TRBD1 (5 bases). Trimming removed 1 base from V and 4 bases from J, with 10 bases in between. CDR3 length equals 14 residues. Per the germline V gene, CDR1 is MGHRA and CDR2 is YSYEKL. The CDR3 loop is CASSQVGRATEAFF. The CDR3 DNA reads TGCGCCAGCAGCCAAGTGGGCAGGGCCACTGAAGCTTTCTTT.

J is TRBJ1-2 and V is TRBV6-6, with unresolved D. CDR3 size: 14 residues. V was shortened by 2 bases and J by 6 bases, with 13 bases between the two germline ends. Germline V lookup: CDR1 MNHNY, CDR2 SVGAGI (reference sequence). CDR3 nucleotides: TGTGCCAGCAGTTACGATTTGTCAACTGATGGCTACACCTTC. Translated, it gives CASSYDLSTDGYTF.

This chain joins TRBV7-8 and TRBJ1-2; D gene ambiguous. The ends were cut back, 3 bases at V and 0 bases at J, with 11 bases in the middle. This CDR3 is 15 amino acids long. Looked up from germline, CDR1 is SGHVS and CDR2 is FQNEAQ. CDR3 nucleotide sequence: TGTGCCAGCAGCTTCGCTACCCCGGCTAACTATGGCTACACCTTC. It yields the protein CASSFATPANYGYTF. The complete variable domain, with remaining parts taken from reference TRBV7-8 and TRBJ1-2, reads GAGVSQSPRYKVAKRGQDVALRCDPISGHVSLFWYQQALGQGPEFLTYFQNEAQLDKSGLPSDRFFAERPEGSVSTLKIQRTQQEDSAVYLCASSFATPANYGYTFGSGTRLTVV.

The chain recombines TRBV5-1 with TRBJ1-2; no clear D. Germline CDR1 is SGHRS and CDR2 is YFSETQ. The CDR3 length is 14 residues. Trimming pared 0 bases from V and 7 bases from J, leaving 13 bases between. The CDR3 protein is CASSLVPPEGGYTF. The CDR3 nucleotides are TGCGCCAGCAGCTTGGTGCCCCCGGAGGGTGGCTACACCTTC.

The chain is built from TRBV6-1 and TRBJ1-1; 9 bases agree with TRBD1. CDR3 length equals 18 residues. Trimming at V came to 0 bases and at J to 5 bases, leaving 13 bases not matched to a gene. Germline CDR1 reads MNHNS; CDR2 reads SASEGT. CDR3 sequence: CASSEAMGTGRGWTEAFF. The CDR3 DNA reads TGTGCCAGCAGTGAAGCAATGGGGACAGGGCGGGGGTGGACTGAAGCTTTCTTT.

The chain employs TRBV30 and TRBJ1-2, with D possibly matching TRBD1 (6 bases). The V gene's germline CDR1 is GTSNPN and CDR2 SVGIG (reference sequence). The CDR3 totals 14 residues. Trimming left V 8 bases short and J 0 bases short, with 16 bases between. In DNA, the CDR3 is TGTGCCCGTAGTGGACAGCCAGCTAACTATGGCTACACCTTC. This gives the protein CARSGQPANYGYTF.

This rearrangement joins TRBV10-1 to TRBJ2-3, with 9 bases lining up with TRBD1. Germline trimming cut 6 bases from V and 3 bases from J; bases unmatched to any gene: 4. The CDR3 has 14 residues. Per the germline V gene, CDR1 is WNHNN and CDR2 is SYGVQD (reference sequence). The CDR3 region is CASRPGQGTDTQYF. The CDR3 DNA is TGCGCCAGCAGGCCGGGACAGGGTACAGATACGCAGTATTTT.

The chain joins TRBV2 to TRBJ2-1; 7 positions match TRBD1. The CDR3 length is 15 residues. With 6 bases clipped from V and 8 bases from J, the junction kept 13 bases outside the gene matches. Germline lookup yields CDR1 SNHLY and CDR2 FYNNEI. The CDR3 coding sequence is TGTGCCAGCAGGGGGAAGGGGGCAACGTTGCATGAGCAGTTCTTC. Protein product: CASRGKGATLHEQFF.

This chain connects TRBV2 to TRBJ1-5, with D perhaps matching TRBD1 (6 bases). V was pared by 6 bases and J by 3 bases, with 15 bases between. Per the germline V gene, CDR1 is SNHLY and CDR2 is FYNNEI. The CDR3 totals 15 residues. For the CDR3, the DNA is TGTGCCAGCAGGGTAGGACAGATGCCCAATCAGCCCCAGCATTTT. It translates to CASRVGQMPNQPQHF.

The chain combines TRBV29-1 with TRBJ2-1; D gene uncertain. The germline CDR1 and CDR2 sequences are SQVTM and ANQGSEA. This CDR3 spans 12 amino acids. The V end was cut by 5 bases, the J end by 5 bases, with 10 bases between. CDR3 amino acids: CSVLWQNNEQFF. For the CDR3, the DNA is TGCAGCGTTCTGTGGCAGAACAATGAGCAGTTCTTC.

The rearrangement uses TRBV30 and TRBJ2-3; D is undetermined. With 2 bases removed from V and 4 bases from J, the gap between germline ends came to 4 bases. This CDR3 region has 11 residues. Per the germline V gene, CDR1 is GTSNPN and CDR2 is SVGIG (reference sequence). This CDR3 is CAWSPSDTQYF. DNA of the CDR3: TGTGCCTGGAGTCCGTCAGATACGCAGTATTTT.